The next 18 T cell receptor beta chains were all read from a single sample in a study of shared clonotypes between healthy human individuals. Sequencing was performed with immunoSEQ multiplex PCR; in TCRdb, only in-frame clones are kept and a portion is missing. The table records some 2,000,000 clones, about 94% of them present only once. Sequenced sample: naive CD4+ T cells sorted from blood. The subset here: CD45RA+ positively selected. These receptors came from a young man in good health.

The V and J genes are TRBV27 and TRBJ2-1; TRBD2 might be the D (5 bases). The CDR3 consists of 15 residues. Germline V gives CDR1 MNHEY, CDR2 SMNVEV (reference sequence). V was shortened by 4 bases and J by 0 bases, with 10 bases between the two germline ends. The CDR3 protein is CASSYEGSSYNEQFF. The CDR3 DNA reads TGTGCCAGCAGTTATGAAGGGAGCTCCTACAATGAGCAGTTCTTC.

As to this clone: An end of the junction does not agree with germline; a read error may underlie this. The V gene is TRBV19, the J gene TRBJ2-7, with unresolved D. The CDR3 runs 13 residues. Germline V lookup: CDR1 LNHDA, CDR2 SQIVND (reference sequence). Written as DNA, the CDR3 is TGTGCCAGTAGTATAGAATTGGGGTACGGCGTGAAATTC. Translated: CASSIELGYGVKF.

A single count supports this clone. Other DNA sequences of this sample code for an identical CDR3. V and J are TRBV5-4 and TRBJ2-3; D gene ambiguous. Trimming stripped 3 bases from V and 0 bases from J, with 5 bases between. This CDR3 region has 13 residues. Germline CDR1 and CDR2: SGHNT and YYREEE (reference sequence). The CDR3 is CASSSPSTDTQYF. The CDR3 coding sequence is TGTGCCAGCAGCTCCCCTAGCACAGATACGCAGTATTTT.

To note about this clone: The junction departs from germline at one end; a sequencing error may be responsible. Other DNA sequences in the same sample also yield this CDR3. The chain links TRBV7-7 to TRBJ2-5, with D tentatively TRBD2 (6 bases). Looked up from germline, CDR1 is SSHAT and CDR2 is FNYEAQ (reference sequence). The CDR3 spans 15 residues. CDR3 sequence reads: CASSLGSGGQETQYF. DNA of the CDR3: TGTGCTAGCAGCTTAGGGAGTGGAGGGCAAGAGACCCAGTACTTC.

This chain uses TRBV19 with TRBJ2-5; 9 positions match TRBD1. CDR3 length: 16 amino acids. From germline, CDR1 is LNHDA and CDR2 SQIVND (reference sequence). Losses at the gene ends were 4 bases for V and 5 bases for J; bases not matched to a gene: 11. The CDR3 region is CASSTRPGTGLETQYF. The CDR3 region has the DNA TGTGCCAGTAGTACCCGTCCCGGGACAGGGTTGGAGACCCAGTACTTC.

This clone showed up just once. The V call is TRBV7-3, the J call TRBJ1-2, with 11 bases lining up with TRBD1. Losses at the gene ends were 6 bases for V and 3 bases for J; bases not matched to a gene: 9. Per germline, CDR1 SGHTA and CDR2 FQGTGA. The CDR3 loop spans 16 amino acids. The CDR3, as DNA: TGTGCCAGCAGTCACGCCCCGGGACAGGGGGACTATGGCTACACCTTC. Amino acids: CASSHAPGQGDYGYTF.

With respect to this clone: The same CDR3 arises from other DNA sequences in this sample as well. The chain couples TRBV6-1 to TRBJ2-5; possible D gene TRBD1, 6 bases. Per germline, CDR1 MNHNS and CDR2 SASEGT. The V end lost 0 bases, the J end lost 5 bases, and 7 bases lay between the germline ends. The CDR3 spans 13 residues. The CDR3 DNA sequence: TGTGCCAGCAGTGAAGCCAGGGGTGAGACCCAGTACTTC. Translating it yields CASSEARGETQYF.

The chain recombines TRBV6-1 with TRBJ1-6, with unresolved D. The CDR3 contains 15 residues. CDR1 is MNHNS and CDR2 is SASEGT in the germline V gene. The V end was cut by 6 bases, the J end by 8 bases, with 17 bases between. This CDR3 reads CASRPDVNNHSPLHF. In nucleotides, the CDR3 is TGTGCCAGCAGACCCGACGTCAATAATCATTCACCCCTCCACTTT.

V and J are TRBV18 and TRBJ1-4, with D possibly TRBD1 on 5 matching bases. V dropped 2 bases and J dropped 9 bases, with 19 bases sitting between them. CDR3 length: 16 residues. Germline values: CDR1 KGHSH, CDR2 LQKENI. The CDR3 nucleotides are TGTGCCAGCTCACCAGCCTTCCTTAAGTCGGGGCAAAAACTGTTTTTT. Translating gives CASSPAFLKSGQKLFF.

The chain combines TRBV12-5 with TRBJ2-3; D gene unclear. Germline V lookup: CDR1 LGHNT, CDR2 FRNRAP. This CDR3 has 13 residues. V was shortened by 6 bases and J by 4 bases, with 11 bases between the two germline ends. The CDR3 region has the DNA TGTGCTAGTGGCCACCCCATGGCAGATACGCAGTATTTT. Protein: CASGHPMADTQYF.

The chain recombines TRBV7-2 with TRBJ2-7; tentative D call: TRBD1 (6 bases). The CDR3 runs 15 residues. CDR1 is SGHTA, CDR2 FQGNSA, per germline. Trimming shortened V by 5 bases and J by 1 base, and 15 bases separated the two germline ends. CDR3 protein: CASSQDRYRSYEQYF. For the CDR3, the DNA is TGTGCCAGCAGCCAAGACAGGTACCGTTCCTACGAGCAGTACTTC.

Remarks on this clone: At the DNA level, this CDR3 is encoded by other sequences in the same sample as well. The V and J genes are TRBV28 and TRBJ1-1; tentatively, D is TRBD1 (6 bases). The CDR3 is 13 residues long. V lost 4 bases, J lost 1 base, and 7 bases lay in between. The germline gives CDR1 MDHEN, CDR2 SYDVKM. In DNA, the CDR3 is TGTGCCAGCAGTTGGACAGAGAACACTGAAGCTTTCTTT. Amino acids: CASSWTENTEAFF.

Remarks on this clone: Other DNA sequences in this sample translate to the same CDR3. The chain joins TRBV6-6 to TRBJ1-1; a weak D match, TRBD1 (6 bases). V gave up 2 bases and J gave up 2 bases, with 9 bases separating them. Germline V CDR1 and CDR2: MNHNY, SVGAGI (reference sequence). The CDR3 has 14 residues. As DNA, the CDR3 is TGTGCCAGCAGTTACCCACAGGGAAACACTGAAGCTTTCTTT. Translating gives CASSYPQGNTEAFF.

The chain employs TRBV5-1 and TRBJ2-1; D possibly uses TRBD1 or TRBD2 (7 bases each). From germline, CDR1 is SGHRS and CDR2 YFSETQ. The CDR3 extends over 13 amino acids. V lost 4 bases and J lost 10, with 15 bases in between. Here the CDR3 reads CASSEPQGGEQFF. CDR3 sequence (DNA): TGCGCCAGCAGCGAACCCCAGGGGGGGGAGCAGTTCTTC.

The chain carries TRBV2 and TRBJ2-7; D remains unclear. The CDR3 loop spans 14 amino acids. Between the trimmed V and J ends, which lost 5 bases and 2 bases, there was a span of 13 bases. Germline CDR1 SNHLY, CDR2 FYNNEI. CDR3 in DNA: TGTGCCAGCAGTCCGGACCCGAGCACCTACGAGCAGTACTTC. The encoded protein is CASSPDPSTYEQYF.

About this clone itself: Additional DNA sequences in this sample encode the identical CDR3. J is TRBJ2-5 and V is TRBV7-9; D is undetermined. The CDR3 has 13 residues. Trimming removed 3 bases from V and 1 base from J, with 6 bases in between. CDR1 and CDR2 from the germline V gene are SEHNR and FQNEAQ (reference sequence). The CDR3 loop reads CASSFGGQETQYF. The CDR3 DNA follows: TGTGCCAGCAGCTTTGGCGGCCAAGAGACCCAGTACTTC.

The gene calls are TRBV6-6 and TRBJ2-5, with 12 bases aligning to TRBD2. The CDR3 runs to 13 residues. V gave up 8 bases and J gave up 5 bases; unmatched junction bases: 3. Germline values: CDR1 MNHNY, CDR2 SVGAGI (reference sequence). CDR3 region: CASRTSGMETQYF. The CDR3 nucleotides are TGTGCCAGCCGGACTAGCGGGATGGAGACCCAGTACTTC.

The chain couples TRBV5-1 to TRBJ2-5; tentative D call: TRBD2 (5 bases). Per germline, CDR1 SGHRS and CDR2 YFSETQ. Deletions cut 4 bases from V and 1 base from J, with 8 bases between. The length of the CDR3 is 13 residues. CDR3 sequence: CASSATSQETQYF. The CDR3 bases are TGCGCCAGCAGCGCCACTAGCCAAGAGACCCAGTACTTC.